This T cell receptor (beta chain) was profiled in a study of cytomegalovirus exposure and HLA in healthy donors. Whole-study results and caveats: Some V segments, TRBV6-2 and TRBV6-3 among them, were indistinguishable and were therefore excluded.

The PCR ran on 60 Vbeta and 13 Jbeta primers. Here immunoSEQ multiplex PCR was the method, and the copy in TCRdb shows in-frame clones only, minus some. This sample yields some 190,000 clones, of which over 65% are seen a single time; 3.4% belongs to the top ten. As for this clone: Its antigen is currently unknown.

The V segment lost 5 bases and the J segment 5 bases; nucleotides outside the gene matches: 9. This CDR3 comprises 15 residues. Germline CDR1 SGHAT, CDR2 FQDESV (reference sequence). The TCR originated in a man between 35 and 55 years old in good health and CMV-seropositive. Specimen: PBMCs. The chain is built from TRBV11-1 and TRBJ2-5, with 9 bases aligning to TRBD1. CDR3 coding DNA: TGTGCCAGCAGCCTCCGGGACAGGGATTGGGAGACCCAGTACTTC. This codes for CASSLRDRDWETQYF.